This TCR beta chain was sequenced during a study of T cells in localized non-small cell lung cancer (TCRdb year 2020). Study-wide context: The study analyzed T cell repertoires of 200 to 250 early-stage NSCLC patients, comparing tumors and uninvolved tumor-adjacent lungs. The mean age of the NSCLC patients was under 70 years, with 120 to 150 men and around 100 women. All 240 or so NSCLC patients in the cohort were treatment-naive and had localized lung tumors that were resected. Points the paper makes about the study in general: Since the design was exploratory, TCR variables were selected using unadjusted p-values with no false-discovery rate correction. Of the top 100 tumor clones, a median of roughly 56 were detected in paired uninvolved adjacent lung; around 27 were also among that lung's top 100. Higher blood T cell density associated with longer overall survival, while higher adjacent-lung clonality associated with shorter survival. Uninvolved tumor-adjacent lung showed the highest T cell clonality, higher than tumor, which suggests more focused antigenic responses in the adjacent lung. Because multi-region tumor sequencing was not done, intratumor heterogeneity could not be ruled out.

At diagnosis, tumor, uninvolved tumor-adjacent lung and peripheral blood were collected and then preserved as a mix of FFPE and fresh-frozen material. TCR beta CDR3 regions were sequenced from DNA using the immunoSEQ Assay. The paper's processing steps were these. T cell density was computed as TCR beta template counts normalized to usable DNA estimated by amplifying housekeeping genes. The preseqR package was used to estimate richness by extrapolating to 400,000 templates for PBMC samples and to 120,000 templates for tissue samples. Clonality was defined by subtracting Pielou's evenness from one. Tissue-enriched TCRs were identified through differential abundance testing performed on productive amino-acid clonotypes, with a minimum total count of 5 and an alpha of 0.1. The Jaccard Index and the Morisita Overlap Index were used to measure repertoire overlap between compartments. GLIPH grouped TCR beta CDR3s together with public tetramer-defined viral CDR3s, and a viral motif had to include at least three viral sequences and also show V-gene enrichment. TCRdb retrieved this table from immuneACCESS and kept in-frame rearrangements only. Not all clones are present; in checked studies, unresolved V genes account for under half, and no reason is known for the remainder. V, J and clone size derive from that table, while D and trimming were established from the DNA sequence. The sample yields some 4,000 clones; about 30% were counted once. The ten biggest clones cover about an eighth of the sample.

Turning to this clone: Its cognate antigen has yet to be identified. Base quality data are lacking; no much larger clone is found one base away.

The CDR3 holds 13 amino acids from the cysteine to the phenylalanine. Only CDR3 DNA is held: 39 bases, read in frame from base 1. The junction shows trimming of 1 base on V and 7 bases on J, plus 10 bases between the germline ends. According to the germline V gene, CDR1 reads SGHDN and CDR2 reads FVKESK. The chain employs TRBV14 and TRBJ1-2; no D segment can be confidently identified. This receptor was obtained from a man between 40 and 70 years old with stage II lung adenocarcinoma. Sequences were derived from lung tumor tissue, sampled before any cancer treatment. The DNA sequence is as follows: TGTGCCAGCAGCCAAGCAGGTACGGCTGGCTACACCTTC. This codes for CASSQAGTAGYTF.